One and the same sample provided the 25 T cell receptor beta chains below, sequenced in a study of tumor-infiltrating lymphocytes in primary liver carcinoma. The template, roughly 510 ng total RNA, yielded TCR beta cDNA made with a constant-region primer. It was through three nested multiplex PCR rounds of slightly modified ARM-PCR that TCR beta libraries arose. The first two PCR rounds used TRBV1-TRBV30 forward primers with a C-beta reverse primer, about 10 cycles each. TCRdb analysed the multiplex PCR reads with MiXCR anew, one entry per CDR3 protein. The profile covers 300,000 to 350,000 distinct CDR3 sequences, with about two thirds appearing a single time and roughly 6% taken by the ten largest. For blood RNA, unsorted whole blood served as the source, and germline DNA was extracted too. Sequenced input: peripheral blood. The receptors originated from a man aged 40-49 years with primary liver carcinoma and hepatitis B virus infection.

This sequence joins TRBV6-5 and TRBJ2-7; TRBD2 matches at 8 bases. J gave up 4 bases and V 2 bases, and 10 bases lay outside the gene matches. The CDR3 runs 16 residues. Per the germline V gene, CDR1 is MNHEY and CDR2 is SVGAGI. As DNA, the CDR3 is TGTGCCAGCAGTTACCGGACTAGCTGGAGCGATTACGAGCAGTACTTC. It yields the protein CASSYRTSWSDYEQYF.

Concerning this clonotype: Given a much more abundant clone one base away, this may be a read error. V is TRBV6-6 and J is TRBJ2-1, with D perhaps TRBD1 (6 bases). CDR1 and CDR2 from the germline V gene are MNHNY and SVGAGI (reference sequence). This CDR3 comprises 15 residues. CDR3 region: CASSPNFLQGNEQSF. The CDR3 bases are TGTGCCAGCAGCCCCAACTTCTTACAGGGCAATGAGCAGTCCTTC.

In regard to this clonotype: A much larger clone lies one base from this, so it may be a read error. The CDR3 DNA is TGTGCCAGCAGGACCGGACACCTCCAAGGGACCCAGTACTTC. Protein sequence: CASRTGHLQGTQYF. The genes are TRBV6-1 and TRBJ2-5, with D perhaps matching TRBD1 (5 bases). Germline V lookup: CDR1 MNHNS, CDR2 SASEGT. CDR3 size: 14 residues.

Details on this clonotype: This sequence may be a read error, since a much larger clone differs from it by one base. The CDR3 protein is CASSLRGSGVNVLTF. Here the CDR3 DNA reads TGCGCCAGCAGCCTGCGCGGCTCTGGGGTCAACGTCCTGACTTTC. The genes are TRBV4-1 and TRBJ2-6; no definite D call. The CDR3 covers 15 residues. Looked up from germline, CDR1 is MGHRA and CDR2 is YSYEKL.

Points on this clonotype: Germline and junction disagree at one end, which may indicate a read error. The chain couples TRBV5-5 to TRBJ2-2, with a weak D call TRBD2 (5 bases). The CDR3 extends over 14 amino acids. The germline CDR1 and CDR2 sequences are SGHKS and YYEKEE (reference sequence). The DNA of the CDR3 is TGTGCCAGCAGCTTGGAGGCGGGTTCCGGGGAGCTGCTTTTT. It translates to CASSLEAGSGELLF.

Of note for this clonotype: At one end, the junction sequence differs from germline, possibly due to a read error. The rearrangement links TRBV6-2 or TRBV6-3 to TRBJ2-7; 10 nucleotides align to TRBD2. Germline lookup yields CDR1 MNHEY and CDR2 SVGEGT. The CDR3 is made up of 14 amino acids. The CDR3 coding sequence is TGTACCAGCACCCCCAGCGGGAGGGCAAACGAGCAGTACTTC. Protein sequence: CTSTPSGRANEQYF.

At least ten counts were recorded for this clonotype. This rearrangement joins TRBV6-1 to TRBJ2-3; 8 nucleotides match TRBD2. This CDR3 is 15 amino acids long. Germline CDR1 and CDR2: MNHNS and SASEGT. The V segment lost 6 bases and the J segment 2 bases; nucleotides outside the gene matches: 7. CDR3 DNA: TGTGCCAGCAGCCATTCTAGCGGGCACACAGATACGCAGTATTTT. Protein sequence: CASSHSSGHTDTQYF.

This clonotype came up once. A read error is possible here, since a much larger clone lies one base away. This chain connects TRBV12-5 to TRBJ2-5; the D is unclear. This CDR3 contains 12 residues. From germline, CDR1 is LGHNT and CDR2 FRNRAP. CDR3 sequence: CASGLGREAQYF. In DNA form, the CDR3 reads TGTGCTAGTGGTTTGGGCCGAGAGGCCCAGTACTTC.

As for this clonotype: One junction end does not reproduce the germline sequence, and a read error may be involved. V gene TRBV11-2 combines with J gene TRBJ2-2, with D hard to call. The germline CDR1 and CDR2 sequences are SGHAT and FQNNGV. This CDR3 is built from 15 residues. The CDR3, as DNA: TGTGCCTGCAGCTTCTGGCTGGAGATTGCCGGGGAGCTGTTTTTT. This gives the protein CACSFWLEIAGELFF.

The chain uses TRBV28 and TRBJ2-7, with D uncertain. CDR1 and CDR2 from the germline V gene are MDHEN and SYDVKM. Deletions cut 3 bases from V and 7 bases from J, with 10 bases between. The CDR3 consists of 12 residues. CDR3 DNA sequence: TGTGCCAGCAGTTTGTCTCAGTGGGAGCAGTACTTC. Translation gives CASSLSQWEQYF.

The chain links TRBV9 to TRBJ2-3; TRBD2 matches 10 bases. Looked up from germline, CDR1 is SGDLS and CDR2 is YYNGEE. CDR3 length: 18 residues. Germline trimming cut 2 bases from V and 6 bases from J; bases unmatched to any gene: 15. Written as DNA, the CDR3 is TGTGCCAGCAGCGTTTCCGACAGGAGCGGGAGGGCGAGGGATACGCAGTATTTT. Translation gives CASSVSDRSGRARDTQYF.

This clonotype was seen once. The germline gene is not matched at one end of the junction; a read error may be the cause. The rearrangement links TRBV11-2 to TRBJ2-1; 7 bases line up with TRBD1. Germline CDR1 is SGHAT and CDR2 is FQNNGV. The CDR3 is 14 amino acids. The CDR3: CASGYDRVRNEQFF. CDR3 nucleotides: TGTGCCAGCGGCTATGACAGGGTGCGCAATGAGCAGTTCTTT.

As concerns this clonotype: The junction differs from germline at one of its ends, possibly a read error. The chain joins TRBV7-9 to TRBJ1-5; D unclear. CDR1 SEHNR and CDR2 FQNEAQ come from the germline V gene (reference sequence). The CDR3 length is 12 residues. CDR3 region: CASSPSNLPHHF. The DNA of the CDR3 is TGTGCCAGCAGCCCATCGAATCTCCCCCATCATTTT.

Turning to this clonotype: A much larger clone lies a single base off, so this may be a read error. The chain recombines TRBV13 with TRBJ2-5; 7 positions agree with TRBD1. V lost 8 bases, J lost 5 bases, and 14 bases stayed unmatched. This CDR3 spans 15 amino acids. The germline gives CDR1 PRHDT, CDR2 FYEKMQ (reference sequence). The CDR3 bases are TGTGCCAGCGGCTCCAGACAGGGCTTGGAGGAGACCCAGTACTTC. Encoded protein: CASGSRQGLEETQYF.

The CDR3 DNA is TGTGCCAGCAGCCAGGGGGGAAGTTTGGACGAGCAGTACTTC. Translating it yields CASSQGGSLDEQYF. V usage is TRBV5-4 and J usage is TRBJ2-7, with D possibly TRBD1 on 7 matching bases. Germline V gene sequence: CDR1 SGHNT, CDR2 YYREEE (reference sequence). The V end was cut by 4 bases, the J end by 5 bases, with 16 bases between. The CDR3 contains 14 residues.

For this clonotype: A much larger clone lies one base from this, so it may be a read error. The chain carries TRBV6-6 and TRBJ1-1, with D maybe TRBD1 (6 bases). This CDR3 has 14 amino acids. The V gene's germline CDR1 is MNHNY and CDR2 SVGAGI (reference sequence). The DNA for the CDR3 is TGTGCCAGCAGTTATTCCGGACAGAACACTGAAGCTTCCTTT. Translating it yields CASSYSGQNTEASF.

Comment on this clonotype: This clone may be a read error of a much larger clone one base away. This chain uses TRBV6-6 with TRBJ2-2, with TRBD1 as a possible D gene (5 bases). The CDR3 has 12 residues. The germline CDR1 and CDR2 sequences are MNHNY and SVGAGI (reference sequence). The CDR3 sequence is CTSRAGSGELFF. The CDR3 DNA reads TGTACCAGCAGGGCAGGGTCCGGGGAGCTGTTTTTT.

In regard to this clonotype: The junction does not match germline at one end; this may be a read error. The chain employs TRBV11-2 and TRBJ2-7; no clear D. CDR3 size: 16 residues. Looked up from germline, CDR1 is SGHAT and CDR2 is FQNNGV. The CDR3 bases are TGTGCCAGCAGCACTGGCCTGGGCGGAGCCTCCTACGAGCAGTGTTTC. Encoded protein: CASSTGLGGASYEQCF. The full variable domain, rest sourced from reference TRBV11-2 and TRBJ2-7, is EAGVAQSPRYKIIEKRQSVAFWCNPISGHATLYWYQQILGQGPKLLIQFQNNGVVDDSQLPKDRFSAERLKGVDSTLKIQPAKLEDSAVYLCASSTGLGGASYEQCFGPGTRLTVT.

Of note for this clonotype: The junction does not match germline at one end; this may be a read error. The chain combines TRBV11-2 with TRBJ2-7, with no clear D. CDR1 and CDR2 (germline): SGHAT, FQNNGV. This CDR3 has 14 amino acids. The CDR3 sequence is CASSSALDDREQYF. The DNA of the CDR3 is TGTGCCAGTAGCTCCGCCCTAGATGATAGGGAGCAGTACTTC.

The chain couples TRBV12-3 or TRBV12-4 to TRBJ1-2; D gene uncertain. The CDR3 totals 14 residues. V dropped 5 bases and J dropped 3 bases, with 13 bases sitting between them. Written as DNA, the CDR3 is TGTGCCAGCAGTCCGGCTGGAAAGTACTATGGCTACACCTTC. This sequence encodes CASSPAGKYYGYTF.

This clonotype was picked up a small number of times. The chain combines TRBV6-6 with TRBJ1-5; D not resolved. The V end was cut by 0 bases, the J end by 8 bases, with 14 bases between. CDR1 and CDR2 (germline): MNHNY, SVGAGI (reference sequence). The CDR3 runs 15 residues. CDR3 protein: CASSYSSRSREPQHF. CDR3 DNA: TGTGCCAGCAGTTACTCGAGTAGGAGTCGGGAGCCCCAGCATTTT.

Concerning this clonotype itself: The junction does not match germline at one end; this may be a read error. V is TRBV11-3 and J is TRBJ1-1; D remains ambiguous. The germline gives CDR1 SGHNT, CDR2 YENEEA. The CDR3 sequence is 13 residues long. The CDR3, as DNA: TGTGCCAGCAGCGCGTCCCGAATCACTGAAGCTTTCTTC. Residues: CASSASRITEAFF.

As to this clonotype: This clone may be a read error of a much larger clone one base away. The chain carries TRBV5-4 and TRBJ2-3; D ambiguous. CDR1 SGHNT and CDR2 YYREEE come from the germline V gene (reference sequence). CDR3 length: 15 amino acids. V lost 4 bases to trimming and J lost 2 bases, with 14 bases between them. The chain's CDR3 is CASSPPSVTTDTQYF. The DNA of the CDR3 is TGTGCCAGCAGCCCCCCGAGCGTGACCACAGATACGCAGTATTTT.

Notes on this clonotype: A much larger clonotype is one base distant, so this may be a read error. V is TRBV10-3 and J is TRBJ2-7, with TRBD1 matching 12 bases. The CDR3 has 15 amino acids. CDR1 ENHRY and CDR2 SYGVKD come from the germline V gene. CDR3 in amino acids: CAINERDRGLYEQYF. Written as DNA, the CDR3 is TGTGCCATCAATGAGAGGGACAGGGGGCTTTACGAGCAGTACTTC.

In regard to this clonotype: At one end the junction does not follow the germline gene, possibly because of a read error. The rearrangement uses TRBV11-2 and TRBJ2-1; D might be TRBD2 (7 bases). This CDR3 region has 13 residues. The germline V gene encodes CDR1 SGHAT and CDR2 FQNNGV. The CDR3 protein is CSSSLVQGGGQFF. CDR3 DNA sequence: TGTTCCAGCAGCCTGGTACAGGGAGGGGGGCAGTTCTTC.